The clone carrying this TCR beta chain was recorded at least ten times. Germline loops: CDR1 LNHDA, CDR2 SQIVND (reference sequence). Trimming at V came to 5 bases and at J to 0 bases, leaving 4 bases not matched to a gene. The CDR3 runs to 15 residues. This sample was included in a study of blood T cell repertoires in COVID-19. Produced via immunoSEQ multiplex PCR; TCRdb's table is partial and in-frame only. The data hold some 150,000 clones, with more than 80% observed a single time. The sequenced sample was peripheral blood. V and J are TRBV19 and TRBJ1-5, with 7 bases identical to TRBD1. The sequence came from a human donor with acute or convalescent COVID-19. The donor label of this sample is uncertain. Here the CDR3 DNA reads TGTGCCAGTAGTCGTGACAGGGTTAGCAATCAGCCCCAGCATTTT. Protein product: CASSRDRVSNQPQHF.